Listed below are T cell receptor beta chains from one sample, sequenced in a study of blood T cell repertoires in COVID-19. TCRdb's table, derived via immunoSEQ multiplex PCR, lists solely in-frame clones and lacks some. The sample carries around 200,000 clones, about 85% recorded once. Sequenced: peripheral blood. Receptors were obtained from an elderly woman with acute or convalescent COVID-19. The CDR3 runs from the conserved cysteine through the conserved F or W. Fields, in order: D gene, clone size, J gene, V gene, CDR3 protein, CDR3 DNA. The D gene is left open where the match is weak. Clone size is given for some rows only: seen once, a few or many times, or a class if the clone is expanded.

TRBD1	NA	TRBJ2-2	TRBV27	CASSARGRVGELFF	TGTGCCAGCAGCGCCAGGGGGCGAGTCGGGGAGCTGTTTTTT
NA	NA	TRBJ1-2	TRBV20-1	CSAGTPYGYTF	TGCAGTGCTGGGACACCCTATGGCTACACCTTC
NA	NA	TRBJ2-3	TRBV5-6	CASSSKRTASTDTQYF	TGTGCCAGCAGCTCGAAACGGACAGCGAGCACAGATACGCAGTATTTT
TRBD2	NA	TRBJ2-1	TRBV9	CASSVLAGDYNEQFF	TGTGCCAGCAGCGTCTTAGCGGGAGACTACAATGAGCAGTTCTTC
NA	few	TRBJ2-1	TRBV28	CASSSGARSYNEQFF	TGTGCCAGCAGTTCGGGAGCGAGGTCCTACAATGAGCAGTTCTTC
TRBD2	NA	TRBJ2-2	TRBV19	CASSIRGGRANTGELFF	TGTGCCAGTAGTATACGGGGCGGGAGGGCGAACACCGGGGAGCTGTTTTTT
NA	few	TRBJ2-2	TRBV4-3	CASSQVGAEAGELFF	TGCGCCAGCAGCCAAGTGGGGGCTGAGGCCGGGGAGCTGTTTTTT
NA	NA	TRBJ2-2	TRBV18	CASSPLRETGELFF	TGTGCCAGCTCACCTTTACGGGAGACCGGGGAGCTGTTTTTT
NA	NA	TRBJ2-5	TRBV2	CASTRGFTQETQYF	TGTGCCAGCACAAGAGGGTTTACCCAAGAGACCCAGTACTTC
TRBD1	NA	TRBJ1-1	TRBV27	CASSLYRGQGVTEAFF	TGTGCCAGCAGCCTCTACAGGGGGCAAGGGGTCACTGAAGCTTTCTTT
TRBD2	NA	TRBJ2-1	TRBV9	CASSDSGRSYNEQFF	TGTGCCAGCAGTGATAGCGGGAGGTCTTACAATGAGCAGTTCTTC
TRBD2	few	TRBJ2-2	TRBV24-1	CATSDGLARNTGELFF	TGTGCCACCAGTGACGGACTAGCTAGGAACACCGGGGAGCTGTTTTTT
NA	NA	TRBJ2-5	TRBV3-1/TRBV3-2	CASSRGPGSETQYF	TGTGCCAGCAGCCGGGGGCCAGGGTCCGAGACCCAGTACTTC
TRBD2	NA	TRBJ2-2	TRBV6-6	CASSYFVAGGTGELFF	TGTGCCAGCAGTTACTTCGTAGCGGGAGGTACCGGGGAGCTGTTTTTT
NA	NA	TRBJ1-6	TRBV18	CASSPRQGDRGNSPLHF	TGTGCCAGCTCACCACGACAAGGGGATAGGGGTAATTCACCCCTCCACTTT
NA	once	TRBJ2-2	TRBV6-4	CASRMEGNTGELFF	TGTGCCAGTAGGATGGAGGGGAACACCGGGGAGCTGTTTTTT
NA	few	TRBJ2-3	TRBV20-1	CSASSLRVTDTQYF	TGCAGTGCTAGTTCCCTGAGGGTCACAGATACGCAGTATTTT
NA	NA	TRBJ2-1	TRBV5-5	CASSLSPSANNEQFF	TGTGCCAGCAGCTTGTCCCCTAGCGCGAACAATGAGCAGTTCTTC
NA	few	TRBJ1-2	TRBV4-1	CASSQDGQGNYGYTF	TGCGCCAGCAGCCAAGATGGGCAGGGTAACTATGGCTACACCTTC
TRBD1	NA	TRBJ1-1	TRBV9	CASNSGAGGSTEAFF	TGTGCCAGCAACTCGGGGGCAGGGGGAAGCACTGAAGCTTTCTTT
NA	NA	TRBJ1-4	TRBV5-1	CASSFGATNEKLFF	TGCGCCAGCAGCTTCGGGGCAACTAATGAAAAACTGTTTTTT
NA	NA	TRBJ1-3	TRBV28	CASRSGNTIYF	TGTGCCAGCAGAAGCGGAAACACCATATATTTT
TRBD1	NA	TRBJ1-2	TRBV29-1	CSVGGQGRSYTF	TGCAGCGTTGGAGGACAGGGCCGAAGCTACACCTTC
NA	once	TRBJ2-5	TRBV6-5	CASSLVTGETQYF	TGTGCCAGCAGCTTAGTCACCGGGGAGACCCAGTACTTC
NA	NA	TRBJ1-6	TRBV6-5	CASRWTAGYNSPLHF	TGTGCCAGCAGATGGACAGCGGGATATAATTCACCCCTCCACTTT
TRBD1	NA	TRBJ1-2	TRBV6-5	CASSNIQGEVGYTF	TGTGCCAGCAGTAACATACAGGGGGAGGTTGGCTACACCTTC
TRBD2	NA	TRBJ2-7	TRBV7-2	CASSLDGSGSSTYEQYF	TGTGCCAGCAGCTTAGATGGTAGCGGGTCTTCCACCTACGAGCAGTACTTC
NA	NA	TRBJ1-5	TRBV3-1/TRBV3-2	CASSPPGGQPQHF	TGTGCCAGCAGCCCCCCCGGAGGGCAGCCCCAGCATTTT
NA	NA	TRBJ1-1	TRBV9	CASSTYSNTEAFF	TGTGCCAGCAGCACTTACTCGAACACTGAAGCTTTCTTT
TRBD2	NA	TRBJ2-5	TRBV7-9	CASSFPLPSGAQETQYF	TGTGCCAGCAGCTTCCCTCTCCCTAGCGGGGCCCAAGAGACCCAGTACTTC
TRBD1	NA	TRBJ1-1	TRBV6-5	CASTGQGGTEAFF	TGTGCCAGCACGGGACAGGGAGGCACTGAAGCTTTCTTT
NA	NA	TRBJ1-2	TRBV13	CASSLGHFRNYGYTF	TGTGCCAGCAGCCTAGGACATTTCCGAAACTATGGCTACACCTTC
TRBD1	once	TRBJ2-3	TRBV7-8	CASSPATGGRADTQYF	TGTGCCAGCAGCCCAGCTACAGGGGGCCGTGCAGATACGCAGTATTTT
TRBD2	NA	TRBJ2-1	TRBV6-5	CASRGEREKVNEQFF	TGTGCCAGCAGAGGGGAGCGGGAGAAGGTCAATGAGCAGTTCTTC
NA	NA	TRBJ2-1	TRBV19	CASSIFGAQRNEQFF	TGTGCCAGTAGTATATTTGGGGCGCAAAGGAATGAGCAGTTCTTC
TRBD2	NA	TRBJ2-2	TRBV3-1/TRBV3-2	CASSLAGGGELFF	TGTGCCAGCAGCCTAGCGGGAGGCGGGGAGCTGTTTTTT
NA	NA	TRBJ2-7	TRBV3-1/TRBV3-2	CASSSGAGEQYF	TGTGCCAGCAGTTCAGGGGCGGGCGAGCAGTACTTC
NA	few	TRBJ2-7	TRBV2	CASSDMGAMGEQYF	TGTGCCAGCAGTGACATGGGGGCCATGGGGGAGCAGTACTTC
NA	once	TRBJ2-1	TRBV4-1	CASSQDNRDVYNEQFF	TGCGCCAGCAGCCAAGATAACAGGGACGTCTACAATGAGCAGTTCTTC
NA	NA	TRBJ2-2	TRBV5-6	CASRRSGELFF	TGTGCCAGCAGGCGAAGCGGGGAGCTGTTTTTT
TRBD1	NA	TRBJ1-4	TRBV19	CASSSGQGSEKLFF	TGTGCCAGTAGTTCCGGACAGGGGTCTGAAAAACTGTTTTTT
NA	few	TRBJ1-4	TRBV19	CASSSGRLNEKLFF	TGTGCCAGTAGTAGCGGCAGATTAAATGAAAAACTGTTTTTT
TRBD1	NA	TRBJ2-3	TRBV27	CASSIGQGRSDTQYF	TGTGCCAGCAGTATCGGACAGGGTCGTTCAGATACGCAGTATTTT
NA	few	TRBJ2-7	TRBV2	CASSEAGRDGEQYF	TGTGCCAGCAGTGAAGCGGGCAGGGATGGCGAGCAGTACTTC
TRBD1	NA	TRBJ1-6	TRBV7-2	CASSLGQGKGGNSPLHF	TGTGCCAGCAGCTTAGGACAGGGGAAGGGAGGTAATTCACCCCTCCACTTT
TRBD1	few	TRBJ1-4	TRBV2	CASSRDRVGNEKLFF	TGTGCCAGCAGTCGGGACAGGGTCGGAAATGAAAAACTGTTTTTT
NA	NA	TRBJ2-2	TRBV7-6	CASSLISGGTKTGELFF	TGTGCCAGCAGCTTAATTTCTGGCGGGACGAAAACCGGGGAGCTGTTTTTT
TRBD2	NA	TRBJ2-7	TRBV5-4	CASSLGGTSVPSSYEQYF	TGTGCCAGCAGCTTGGGGGGGACTAGCGTACCGAGCTCCTACGAGCAGTACTTC
NA	NA	TRBJ1-6	TRBV3-1/TRBV3-2	CASSPRWEGIYSPLHF	TGTGCCAGCAGCCCCAGGTGGGAGGGGATTTATTCACCCCTCCACTTT
TRBD2	few	TRBJ2-7	TRBV20-1	CSASRRERSYEQYF	TGCAGTGCTAGTAGGCGGGAGCGGTCCTACGAGCAGTACTTC
NA	NA	TRBJ1-1	TRBV29-1	CSVFRASINTEAFF	TGCAGCGTTTTCAGGGCTTCGATCAACACTGAAGCTTTCTTT
TRBD1	NA	TRBJ1-1	TRBV6-5	CASPGTGRTEAFF	TGTGCCAGCCCCGGGACAGGGCGAACTGAAGCTTTCTTT
TRBD1	NA	TRBJ2-7	TRBV27	CASGLAGTVSYEQYF	TGTGCCAGCGGATTAGCCGGGACAGTTTCCTACGAGCAGTACTTC
TRBD1	NA	TRBJ1-2	TRBV7-9	CASSVQGADYGYTF	TGTGCCAGCAGTGTACAGGGGGCGGACTATGGCTACACCTTC
TRBD1	NA	TRBJ1-2	TRBV4-3	CASSQVDRAPYGYTF	TGCGCCAGCAGCCAGGTAGACAGGGCCCCTTATGGCTACACCTTC